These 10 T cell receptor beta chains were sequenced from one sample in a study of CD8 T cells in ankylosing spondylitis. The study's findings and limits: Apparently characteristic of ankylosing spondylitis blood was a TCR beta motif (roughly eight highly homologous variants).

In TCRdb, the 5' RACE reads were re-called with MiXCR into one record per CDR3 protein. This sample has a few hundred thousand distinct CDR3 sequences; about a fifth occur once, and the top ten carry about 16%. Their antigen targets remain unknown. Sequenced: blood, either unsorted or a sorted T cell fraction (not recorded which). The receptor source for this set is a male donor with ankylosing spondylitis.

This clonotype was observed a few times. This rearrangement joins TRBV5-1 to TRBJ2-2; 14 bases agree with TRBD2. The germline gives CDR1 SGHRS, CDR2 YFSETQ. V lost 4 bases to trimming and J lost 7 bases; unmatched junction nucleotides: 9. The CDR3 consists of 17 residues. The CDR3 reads CASSTSGLAGGIGELFF. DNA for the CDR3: TGCGCCAGCAGCACCTCAGGACTAGCGGGAGGAATCGGGGAGCTGTTTTTT. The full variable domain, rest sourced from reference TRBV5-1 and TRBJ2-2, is KAGVTQTPRYLIKTRGQQVTLSCSPISGHRSVSWYQQTPGQGLQFLFEYFSETQRNKGNFPGRFSGRQFSNSRSEMNVSTLELGDSALYLCASSTSGLAGGIGELFFGEGSRLTVL.

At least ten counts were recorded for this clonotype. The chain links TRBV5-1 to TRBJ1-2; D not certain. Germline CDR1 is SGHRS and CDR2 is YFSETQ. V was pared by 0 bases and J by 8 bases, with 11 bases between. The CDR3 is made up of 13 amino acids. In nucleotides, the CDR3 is TGCGCCAGCAGCTTGGACGGGTGGAAAGGCTACACCTTC. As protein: CASSLDGWKGYTF.

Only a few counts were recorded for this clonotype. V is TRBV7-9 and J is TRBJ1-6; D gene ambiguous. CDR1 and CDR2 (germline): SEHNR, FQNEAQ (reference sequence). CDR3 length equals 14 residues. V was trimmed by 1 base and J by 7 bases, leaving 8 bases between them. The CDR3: CASSLESGNSPLHF. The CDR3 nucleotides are TGTGCCAGCAGCTTAGAAAGTGGGAATTCACCCCTCCACTTT.

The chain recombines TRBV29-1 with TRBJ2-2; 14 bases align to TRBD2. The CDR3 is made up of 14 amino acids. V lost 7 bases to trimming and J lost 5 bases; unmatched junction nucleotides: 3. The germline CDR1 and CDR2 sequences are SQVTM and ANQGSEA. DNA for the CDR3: TGCAGCGCCGGACTAGCGGGAGGTACCGGGGAGCTGTTTTTT. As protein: CSAGLAGGTGELFF.

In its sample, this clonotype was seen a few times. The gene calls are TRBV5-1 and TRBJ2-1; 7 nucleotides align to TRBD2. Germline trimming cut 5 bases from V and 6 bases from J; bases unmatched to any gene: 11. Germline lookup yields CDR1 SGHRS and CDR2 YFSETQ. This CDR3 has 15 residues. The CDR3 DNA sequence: TGCGCCAGCAGTCCTCCATGGACTAGTATCAATGAGCAGTTCTTC. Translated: CASSPPWTSINEQFF.

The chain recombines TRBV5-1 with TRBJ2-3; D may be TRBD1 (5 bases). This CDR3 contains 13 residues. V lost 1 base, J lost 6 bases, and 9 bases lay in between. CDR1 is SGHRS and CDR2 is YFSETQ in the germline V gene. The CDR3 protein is CASSLQGMDTQYF. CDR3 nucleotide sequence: TGCGCCAGCAGCTTGCAGGGAATGGATACGCAGTATTTT.

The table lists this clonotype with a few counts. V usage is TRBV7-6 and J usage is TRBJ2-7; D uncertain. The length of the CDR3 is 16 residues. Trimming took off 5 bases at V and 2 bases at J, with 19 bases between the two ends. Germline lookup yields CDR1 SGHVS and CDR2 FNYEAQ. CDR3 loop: CASSGWGIQVTYEQYF. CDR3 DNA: TGTGCCAGCAGCGGTTGGGGAATCCAAGTAACCTACGAGCAGTACTTC.

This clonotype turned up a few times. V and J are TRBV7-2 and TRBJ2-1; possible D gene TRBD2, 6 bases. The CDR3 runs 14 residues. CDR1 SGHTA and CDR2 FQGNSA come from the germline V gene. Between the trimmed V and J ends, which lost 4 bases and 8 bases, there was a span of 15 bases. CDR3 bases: TGTGCCAGCAGCTGGGGACTTAGTGGCGATGAGCAGTTCTTC. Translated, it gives CASSWGLSGDEQFF.

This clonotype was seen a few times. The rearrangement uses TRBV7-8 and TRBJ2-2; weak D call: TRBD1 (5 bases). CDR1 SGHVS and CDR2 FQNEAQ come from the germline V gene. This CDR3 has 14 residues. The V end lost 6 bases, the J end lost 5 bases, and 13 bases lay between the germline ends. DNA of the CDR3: TGTGCCAGCAGACCCCCAGGGATGACCGGGGAGCTGTTTTTT. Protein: CASRPPGMTGELFF.

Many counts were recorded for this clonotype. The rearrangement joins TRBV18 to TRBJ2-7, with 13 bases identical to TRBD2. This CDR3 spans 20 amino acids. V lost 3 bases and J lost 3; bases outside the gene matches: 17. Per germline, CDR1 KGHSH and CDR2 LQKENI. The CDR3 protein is CASSPTPGLAGWRALYEQYF. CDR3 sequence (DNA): TGTGCCAGCTCACCCACCCCGGGACTAGCGGGATGGCGGGCCCTCTACGAGCAGTACTTC.